This T cell receptor beta chain appears in the sequencing data of a study of blood T cell repertoires in COVID-19. For the study at large: The United States, Italy and Spain provided the acute and convalescent COVID-19 samples.

Original processing methods: Amplification of reference gene primers was used by the study to estimate nucleated cell counts. TCRdb's table, derived via immunoSEQ multiplex PCR, lists solely in-frame clones and lacks some. V and J calls plus clone size are reproduced from that table; the DNA served to infer D and trimming. Among fewer than 300,000 clones listed, approximately 83% were seen once. Clinical history reported by participants formed the basis on which cohorts were assigned. Donors in Cohort 3 who had recovered were those with two negative PCRs, healthcare professional clearance, or resolution of their symptoms. The sequence was collected from a woman under 40 who had recovered from COVID-19. Sequencing was carried out using PBMCs or T cells enriched from blood (not recorded which).

The CDR3 DNA sequence: TGTGCCAGCGGCGGACAGGGTGACGCGGGCACTGAAGCTTTCTTT. Amino acids: CASGGQGDAGTEAFF. The chain links TRBV5-6 to TRBJ1-1, with TRBD1 matching over 8 bases. The CDR3 consists of 15 residues. The V and J ends lost 7 bases and 4 bases, in that order; junction bases with no gene match: 12. The germline V gene encodes CDR1 SGHDT and CDR2 YYEEEE.